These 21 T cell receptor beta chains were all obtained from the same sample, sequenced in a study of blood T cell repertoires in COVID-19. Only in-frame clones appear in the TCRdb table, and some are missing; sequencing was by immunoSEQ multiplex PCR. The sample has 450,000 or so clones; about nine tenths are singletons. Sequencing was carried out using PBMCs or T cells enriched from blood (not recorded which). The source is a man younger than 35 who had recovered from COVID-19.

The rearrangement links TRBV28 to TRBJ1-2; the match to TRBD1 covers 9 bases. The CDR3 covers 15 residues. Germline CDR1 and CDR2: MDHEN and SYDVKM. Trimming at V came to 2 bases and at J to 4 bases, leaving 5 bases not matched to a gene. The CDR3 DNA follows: TGTGCCAGCAGTTTAAGGGACAGGGTAGGCTATGGCTACACCTTC. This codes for CASSLRDRVGYGYTF.

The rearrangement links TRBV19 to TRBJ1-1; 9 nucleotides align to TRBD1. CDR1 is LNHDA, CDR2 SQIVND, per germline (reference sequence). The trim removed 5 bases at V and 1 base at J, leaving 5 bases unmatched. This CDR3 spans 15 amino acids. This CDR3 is CASSEPGQGNTEAFF. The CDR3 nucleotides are TGTGCCAGTAGTGAACCGGGACAGGGGAACACTGAAGCTTTCTTT. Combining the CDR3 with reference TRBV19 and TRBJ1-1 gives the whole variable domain DGGITQSPKYLFRKEGQNVTLSCEQNLNHDAMYWYRQDPGQGLRLIYYSQIVNDFQKGDIAEGYSVSREKKESFPLTVTSAQKNPTAFYLCASSEPGQGNTEAFFGQGTRLTVV.

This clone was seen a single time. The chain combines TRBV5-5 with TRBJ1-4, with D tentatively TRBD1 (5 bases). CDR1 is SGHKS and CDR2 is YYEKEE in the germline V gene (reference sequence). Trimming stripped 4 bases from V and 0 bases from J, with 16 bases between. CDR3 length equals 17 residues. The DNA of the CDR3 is TGTGCCAGCAGCCGTACCCCGGGGGTGCCAACTAATGAAAAACTGTTTTTT. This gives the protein CASSRTPGVPTNEKLFF.

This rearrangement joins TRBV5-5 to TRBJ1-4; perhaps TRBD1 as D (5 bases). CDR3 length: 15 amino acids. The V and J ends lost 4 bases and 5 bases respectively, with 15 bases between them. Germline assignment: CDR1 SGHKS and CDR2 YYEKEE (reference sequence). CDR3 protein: CASSLLRGANEKLFF. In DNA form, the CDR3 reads TGTGCCAGCAGCCTGCTCCGCGGGGCAAATGAAAAACTGTTTTTT.

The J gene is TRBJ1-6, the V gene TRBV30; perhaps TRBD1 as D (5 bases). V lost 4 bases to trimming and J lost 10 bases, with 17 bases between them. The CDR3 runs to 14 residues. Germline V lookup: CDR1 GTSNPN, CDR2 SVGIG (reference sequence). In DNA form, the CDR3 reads TGTGCCTGGACGGGGCAGGAGGGAGAATCACCCCTCCACTTT. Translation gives CAWTGQEGESPLHF.

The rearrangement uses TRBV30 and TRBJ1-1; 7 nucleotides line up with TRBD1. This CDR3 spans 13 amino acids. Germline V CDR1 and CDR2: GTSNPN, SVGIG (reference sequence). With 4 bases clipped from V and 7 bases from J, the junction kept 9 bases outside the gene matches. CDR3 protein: CAWKATGFYEAFF. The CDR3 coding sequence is TGTGCCTGGAAGGCGACAGGGTTTTATGAAGCTTTCTTT.

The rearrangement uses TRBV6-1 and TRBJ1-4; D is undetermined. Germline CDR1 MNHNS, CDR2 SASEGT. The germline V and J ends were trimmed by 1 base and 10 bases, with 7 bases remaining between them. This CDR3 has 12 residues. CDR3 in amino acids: CASSEVVAKLFF. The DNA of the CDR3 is TGTGCCAGCAGTGAAGTAGTAGCAAAACTGTTTTTT.

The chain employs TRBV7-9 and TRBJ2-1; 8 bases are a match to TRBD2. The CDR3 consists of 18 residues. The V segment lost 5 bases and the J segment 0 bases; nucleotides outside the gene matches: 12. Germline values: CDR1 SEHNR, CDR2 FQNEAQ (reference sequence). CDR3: CASSQSRGGHSSYNEQFF. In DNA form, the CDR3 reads TGTGCCAGCAGCCAGTCTCGGGGGGGCCATAGCTCCTACAATGAGCAGTTCTTC.

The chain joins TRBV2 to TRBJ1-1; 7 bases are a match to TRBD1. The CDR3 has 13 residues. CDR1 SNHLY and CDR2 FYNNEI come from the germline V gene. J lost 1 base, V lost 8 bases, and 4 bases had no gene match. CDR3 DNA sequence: TGTGCCAGCCGACAGGGTGCGAACACTGAAGCTTTCTTT. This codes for CASRQGANTEAFF.

The CDR3 protein is CASSPPRQGSEQFF. For the CDR3, the DNA is TGTGCCAGCTCACCTCCTAGACAGGGCAGTGAGCAGTTCTTC. The chain recombines TRBV18 with TRBJ2-1; 7 bases are shared with TRBD1. CDR3 length: 14 residues. The trim removed 3 bases at V and 9 bases at J, leaving 8 bases unmatched. Per the germline V gene, CDR1 is KGHSH and CDR2 is LQKENI. The full variable domain, its missing parts supplied by reference TRBV18 and TRBJ2-1, is NAGVMQNPRHLVRRRGQEARLRCSPMKGHSHVYWYRQLPEEGLKFMVYLQKENIIDESGMPKERFSAEFPKEGPSILRIQQVVRGDSAAYFCASSPPRQGSEQFFGPGTRLTVL.

CDR3 residues: CASSPNRGRVFTEAFF. The CDR3 coding sequence is TGTGCCAGCTCACCAAATCGGGGAAGGGTGTTTACTGAAGCTTTCTTT. V gene TRBV18 combines with J gene TRBJ1-1; D unresolved. This CDR3 is built from 16 residues. Germline assignment: CDR1 KGHSH and CDR2 LQKENI. The V end lost 2 bases, the J end lost 5 bases, and 18 bases lay between the germline ends. The full variable domain, rest sourced from reference TRBV18 and TRBJ1-1, is NAGVMQNPRHLVRRRGQEARLRCSPMKGHSHVYWYRQLPEEGLKFMVYLQKENIIDESGMPKERFSAEFPKEGPSILRIQQVVRGDSAAYFCASSPNRGRVFTEAFFGQGTRLTVV.

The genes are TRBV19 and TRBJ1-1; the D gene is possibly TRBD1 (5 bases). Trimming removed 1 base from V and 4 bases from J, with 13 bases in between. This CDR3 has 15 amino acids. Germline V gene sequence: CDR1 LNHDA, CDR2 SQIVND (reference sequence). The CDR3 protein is CASSIGRGGGTEAFF. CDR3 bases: TGTGCCAGTAGTATAGGGCGCGGGGGGGGCACTGAAGCTTTCTTT.

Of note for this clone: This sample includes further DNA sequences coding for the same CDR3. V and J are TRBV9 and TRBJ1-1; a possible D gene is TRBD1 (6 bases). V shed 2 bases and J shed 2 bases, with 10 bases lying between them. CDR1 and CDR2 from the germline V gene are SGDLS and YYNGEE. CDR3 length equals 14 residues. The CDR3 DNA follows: TGTGCCAGCAGCGTCGGACAGACAAACACTGAAGCTTTCTTT. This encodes CASSVGQTNTEAFF. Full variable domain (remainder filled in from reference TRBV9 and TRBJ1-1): DSGVTQTPKHLITATGQRVTLRCSPRSGDLSVYWYQQSLDQGLQFLIQYYNGEERAKGNILERFSAQQFPDLHSELNLSSLELGDSALYFCASSVGQTNTEAFFGQGTRLTVV.

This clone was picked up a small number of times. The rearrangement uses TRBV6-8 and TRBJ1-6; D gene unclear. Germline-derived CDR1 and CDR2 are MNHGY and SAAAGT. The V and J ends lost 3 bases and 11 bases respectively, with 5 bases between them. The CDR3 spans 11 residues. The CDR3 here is CASSYIPPLHF. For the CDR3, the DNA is TGTGCCAGCAGTTATATTCCACCCCTCCACTTT.

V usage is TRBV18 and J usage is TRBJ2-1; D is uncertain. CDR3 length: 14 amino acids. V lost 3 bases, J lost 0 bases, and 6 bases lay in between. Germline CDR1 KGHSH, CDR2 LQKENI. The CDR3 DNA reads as TGTGCCAGCTCACCCGATAGCTCCTACAATGAGCAGTTCTTC. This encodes CASSPDSSYNEQFF.

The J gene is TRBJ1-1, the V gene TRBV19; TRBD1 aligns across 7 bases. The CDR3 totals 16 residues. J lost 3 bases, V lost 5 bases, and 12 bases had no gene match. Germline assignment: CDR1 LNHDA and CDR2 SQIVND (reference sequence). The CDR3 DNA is TGTGCCAGTAGTGGGCTGACAGGGCGGTTAGACACTGAAGCTTTCTTT. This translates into CASSGLTGRLDTEAFF.

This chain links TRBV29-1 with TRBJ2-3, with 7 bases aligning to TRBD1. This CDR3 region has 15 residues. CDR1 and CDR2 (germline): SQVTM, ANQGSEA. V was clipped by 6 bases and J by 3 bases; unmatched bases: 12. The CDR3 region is CSVIYRQGATDTQYF. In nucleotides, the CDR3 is TGCAGCGTCATATACCGACAGGGAGCGACAGATACGCAGTATTTT.

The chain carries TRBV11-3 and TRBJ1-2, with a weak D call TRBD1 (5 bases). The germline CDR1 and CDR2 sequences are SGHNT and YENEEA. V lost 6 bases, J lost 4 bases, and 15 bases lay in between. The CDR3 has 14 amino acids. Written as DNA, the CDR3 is TGTGCCAGCAGTCTCGGACAAACCAGCTATGGCTACACCTTC. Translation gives CASSLGQTSYGYTF.

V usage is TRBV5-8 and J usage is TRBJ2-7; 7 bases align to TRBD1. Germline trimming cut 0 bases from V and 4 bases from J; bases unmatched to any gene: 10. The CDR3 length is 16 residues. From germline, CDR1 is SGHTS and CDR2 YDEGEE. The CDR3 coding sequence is TGTGCCAGCAGCTTGGCCGAGGGGGCGGACGGATACGAGCAGTACTTC. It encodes CASSLAEGADGYEQYF.

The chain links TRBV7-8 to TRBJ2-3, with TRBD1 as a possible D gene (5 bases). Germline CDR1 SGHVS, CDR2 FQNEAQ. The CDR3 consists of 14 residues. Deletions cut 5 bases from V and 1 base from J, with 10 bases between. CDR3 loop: CASSLRGGTDTQYF. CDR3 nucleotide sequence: TGTGCCAGCAGCCTAAGGGGCGGCACAGATACGCAGTATTTT.

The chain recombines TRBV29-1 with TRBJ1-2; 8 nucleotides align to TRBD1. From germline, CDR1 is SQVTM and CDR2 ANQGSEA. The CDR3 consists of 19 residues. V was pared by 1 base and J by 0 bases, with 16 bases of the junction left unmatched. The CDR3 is CSVEGEWRPGGVPNYGYTF. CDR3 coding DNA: TGCAGCGTTGAAGGCGAGTGGAGACCAGGGGGCGTCCCTAACTATGGCTACACCTTC.